This TCR beta chain was sequenced in a study of T-cell reconstitution after alpha-beta-depleted transplantation in children. Study results and limitations: It was reported that alpha-beta T cells came from several hundred expanded graft clones (about two months after transplant). Newly produced T cells mostly provided counts and TCRbeta diversity after one year, as hyperexpanded clones declined. Surviving recipient T cells and thymic progenitors produced the high day-60 TCRbeta diversity seen in some patients.

Preparation of the TCRbeta library involved a method that used unique molecular identifiers. A single record per CDR3 protein comes from TCRdb applying MiXCR to the PCR reads. The data contain about 590,000 distinct CDR3 sequences, 10% to 15% of them singletons. Of note for this clonotype: Its antigen is unknown.

Germline V gives CDR1 LNHDA, CDR2 SQIVND (reference sequence). The CDR3 loop spans 16 amino acids. The V gene lost 7 bases and the J gene lost 6 bases, with 22 bases spanning the gap. This sequence was found in a male patient aged 10 to 17 who had a stem cell transplant for acute myeloid leukemia, so the T cells may come from the graft donor. The material was PBMCs, mostly from graft donor cells, obtained 360 days after TCRalphabeta/CD19-depleted stem cell transplant. The chain carries TRBV19 and TRBJ2-4; possibly TRBD1 or TRBD2 for D (5 bases each). The CDR3 region is CASKARQGEYVNIQYF. In nucleotides, the CDR3 is TGTGCCAGTAAAGCCCGGCAGGGAGAGTACGTAAACATTCAGTACTTC. Filled out from reference TRBV19 and TRBJ2-4, the complete variable domain reads DGGITQSPKYLFRKEGQNVTLSCEQNLNHDAMYWYRQDPGQGLRLIYYSQIVNDFQKGDIAEGYSVSREKKESFPLTVTSAQKNPTAFYLCASKARQGEYVNIQYFGAGTRLSVL.